These 17 T cell receptor beta chains were sequenced from one sample in a study of molecular identifiers for immune sequencing clone quantification. TCRdb reanalysed the PCR reads using MiXCR and keeps one entry per CDR3 protein. The sample gives about 510,000 distinct CDR3 sequences, 20% to 25% of which show up once; 0.65% to 0.95% is in the top ten. The specimen sequenced was naive CD8+ T cells from blood, with Jurkat cell RNA spiked in. Indicated subset: FACS-sorted CD8+CD4-CCR7+CD45RA+ naive T cells. Receptors originate from a human donor in good health. Some libraries in this study had Jurkat cell RNA spiked in.

As to this clonotype: This may be a read error: a much more frequent sequence differs by one nucleotide. V and J are TRBV4-3 and TRBJ2-7; no clear D. Deletions cut 2 bases from V and 3 bases from J, with 8 bases between. Germline V lookup: CDR1 LGHNA, CDR2 YSLEER. The CDR3 is 13 amino acids. This chain's CDR3 is CASSQFNDYEQYF. The CDR3 DNA is TGCGCCAGCAGCCAATTTAACGACTACGAGCAGTACTTC.

The rearrangement uses TRBV3-1 and TRBJ1-5, with D unresolved. Germline V gene data show CDR1 as LGHDT and CDR2 as YNNKEL (reference sequence). Trimming removed 1 base at V and 2 bases at J, with 12 bases between. The CDR3 has 16 residues. The chain's CDR3 is CASSQGFSFGNQPQHF. DNA of the CDR3: TGTGCCAGCAGCCAAGGATTTAGTTTTGGCAATCAGCCCCAGCATTTT.

Only a few counts were recorded for this clonotype. This sequence may be a read error, since a much larger clone differs from it by one base. This chain links TRBV6-5 with TRBJ1-5; D call uncertain. Trimming removed 2 bases from V and 2 bases from J, with 10 bases in between. Germline V gene sequence: CDR1 MNHEY, CDR2 SVGAGI. The CDR3 has 15 amino acids. The CDR3 DNA follows: TGTGCCAGCAGTTACGGTGGTTATGGCAATCAGCCCCAGCATTTT. Residues: CASSYGGYGNQPQHF.

This clonotype occurred many times. The chain carries TRBV4-1 and TRBJ1-2, with a tentative D call TRBD1 (5 bases). This CDR3 comprises 17 residues. The V gene lost 1 base and the J gene lost 3 bases, with 18 bases spanning the gap. Germline CDR1 MGHRA, CDR2 YSYEKL. The CDR3 bases are TGCGCCAGCAGCCAAGTTCAGGAAGAGGGGACCTACTATGGCTACACCTTC. This sequence encodes CASSQVQEEGTYYGYTF.

For this clonotype: A much more abundant neighbour one base away suggests this may be a read error. The rearrangement uses TRBV5-1 and TRBJ2-3; 7 bases fit TRBD1. Germline lookup yields CDR1 SGHRS and CDR2 YFSETQ. This CDR3 region has 16 residues. The J segment lost 2 bases and the V segment lost 4 bases, leaving 10 bases of the junction unmatched. CDR3: CASSGGQPGYTDTQYF. CDR3 nucleotides: TGCGCCAGCAGCGGGGGACAGCCGGGATACACAGATACGCAGTATTTT.

This clonotype came up a few times. The CDR3 reads CASSPPLEDYYGYTF. CDR3 in DNA: TGTGCCAGCAGCCCCCCCCTGGAAGATTACTATGGCTACACCTTC. The chain couples TRBV7-9 to TRBJ1-2; D is uncertain. The CDR3 extends over 15 amino acids. Germline CDR1 and CDR2: SEHNR and FQNEAQ (reference sequence). Trimming stripped 5 bases from V and 3 bases from J, with 16 bases between.

In this sample, this clonotype turned up a few times. The chain has TRBV27 and TRBJ1-3, with unresolved D. Germline CDR1 MNHEY, CDR2 SMNVEV (reference sequence). This CDR3 has 15 amino acids. V gave up 2 bases and J gave up 0 bases, with 8 bases separating them. CDR3 sequence (DNA): TGTGCCAGCAGTTTAAGTGGGGACTCTGGAAACACCATATATTTT. Translated, it gives CASSLSGDSGNTIYF.

A word on this clonotype: A read error may be the cause here, since a much bigger clone is one base away. The rearrangement uses TRBV4-3 and TRBJ2-3; maybe TRBD2 (6 bases). The CDR3 totals 17 residues. Germline V gene sequence: CDR1 LGHNA, CDR2 YSLEER. V was pared by 3 bases and J by 2 bases, with 18 bases between. The CDR3 DNA reads as TGCGCCAGCAGCCACCACCCCCGTAGCGGAACCACAGATACGCAGTATTTT. Translation: CASSHHPRSGTTDTQYF.

This clonotype occurred many times. The chain recombines TRBV6-1 with TRBJ2-7; D not certain. Germline values: CDR1 MNHNS, CDR2 SASEGT. V lost 0 bases and J 7 bases, leaving 16 bases between the germline ends. This CDR3 region has 15 residues. The CDR3 DNA follows: TGTGCCAGCAGTGAAGCGTCTTCGGGCTCGGAGGAGCAGTACTTC. Translation gives CASSEASSGSEEQYF.

This clonotype turned up a few times. V and J are TRBV28 and TRBJ2-3; 12 bases are a match to TRBD1. This CDR3 comprises 19 residues. In germline, CDR1 is MDHEN, CDR2 SYDVKM. Germline trimming cut 5 bases from V and 2 bases from J; bases unmatched to any gene: 14. The CDR3 bases are TGTGCCAGCAGTACCGGGACAGGGGGCTACTACAGGGCCACAGATACGCAGTATTTT. Translating gives CASSTGTGGYYRATDTQYF.

This clonotype was seen a handful of times. The rearrangement joins TRBV2 to TRBJ2-1, with 9 positions matching TRBD1. Germline loops: CDR1 SNHLY, CDR2 FYNNEI. The CDR3 totals 13 residues. Losses at the gene ends were 6 bases for V and 8 bases for J; bases not matched to a gene: 5. The CDR3 nucleotides are TGTGCCAGCAGGGGGACAGGGTCCCATGAGCAGTTCTTC. Translation gives CASRGTGSHEQFF.

This clonotype appeared a single time. Mismatch with germline at one junction end may stem from a read error. The chain links TRBV6-5 to TRBJ2-2, with TRBD2 as a possible D gene (5 bases). The CDR3 totals 14 residues. CDR1 and CDR2 from the germline V gene are MNHEY and SVGAGI. The CDR3 loop is CASSYGSNTGELLF. The CDR3 DNA follows: TGTGCCAGCAGTTACGGCAGTAACACCGGGGAGCTGCTTTTT.

Of note for this clonotype: At one end, the junction sequence differs from germline, possibly due to a read error. The chain joins TRBV7-9 to TRBJ1-5, with 7 bases identical to TRBD1. The CDR3 is 15 amino acids. Germline V gives CDR1 SEHNR, CDR2 FQNEAQ (reference sequence). Written as DNA, the CDR3 is TGTGCCAACAGCTTAGGAGGGGGCGAAGGTCAGCCCCAGCATTTT. It codes for CANSLGGGEGQPQHF.

Points on this clonotype: At one boundary the junction diverges from the germline segment, which might be a read error. The V and J genes are TRBV29-1 and TRBJ1-2; 10 nucleotides align to TRBD1. CDR3 length: 16 amino acids. Germline assignment: CDR1 SQVTM and CDR2 ANQGSEA. The CDR3 is CSVDMTGGRKGYGYAF. Written as DNA, the CDR3 is TGCAGCGTTGACATGACAGGGGGCAGAAAGGGCTATGGCTACGCCTTC.

This clonotype was recorded at least ten times. V and J are TRBV7-2 and TRBJ2-7; possibly TRBD1 for D (5 bases). This CDR3 has 14 amino acids. V gave up 4 bases and J gave up 1 base, with 11 bases separating them. Germline lookup yields CDR1 SGHTA and CDR2 FQGNSA. Here the CDR3 reads CASSWGLASYEQYF. In nucleotides, the CDR3 is TGTGCCAGCAGCTGGGGCCTGGCGTCCTACGAGCAGTACTTC. Variable domain in full (rest from reference TRBV7-2 and TRBJ2-7): GAGVSQSPSNKVTEKGKDVELRCDPISGHTALYWYRQSLGQGLEFLIYFQGNSAPDKSGLPSDRFSAERTGGSVSTLTIQRTQQEDSAVYLCASSWGLASYEQYFGPGTRLTVT.

J is TRBJ2-5 and V is TRBV6-2 or TRBV6-3; D not certain. Trimming left V 3 bases short and J 2 bases short, with 10 bases between. Germline assignment: CDR1 MNHEY and CDR2 SVGEGT. CDR3 size: 14 residues. The CDR3 nucleotides read TGTGCCAGCAGTTATGAAGGCTTTCAAGAGACCCAGTACTTC. It encodes CASSYEGFQETQYF.

V usage is TRBV27 and J usage is TRBJ1-1; D gene uncertain. Germline V gene sequence: CDR1 MNHEY, CDR2 SMNVEV (reference sequence). CDR3 length: 13 residues. V dropped 4 bases and J dropped 5 bases, with 11 bases sitting between them. The CDR3 spells CASSSGRETEAFF. The DNA for the CDR3 is TGTGCCAGCAGTTCGGGTCGGGAAACTGAAGCTTTCTTT.